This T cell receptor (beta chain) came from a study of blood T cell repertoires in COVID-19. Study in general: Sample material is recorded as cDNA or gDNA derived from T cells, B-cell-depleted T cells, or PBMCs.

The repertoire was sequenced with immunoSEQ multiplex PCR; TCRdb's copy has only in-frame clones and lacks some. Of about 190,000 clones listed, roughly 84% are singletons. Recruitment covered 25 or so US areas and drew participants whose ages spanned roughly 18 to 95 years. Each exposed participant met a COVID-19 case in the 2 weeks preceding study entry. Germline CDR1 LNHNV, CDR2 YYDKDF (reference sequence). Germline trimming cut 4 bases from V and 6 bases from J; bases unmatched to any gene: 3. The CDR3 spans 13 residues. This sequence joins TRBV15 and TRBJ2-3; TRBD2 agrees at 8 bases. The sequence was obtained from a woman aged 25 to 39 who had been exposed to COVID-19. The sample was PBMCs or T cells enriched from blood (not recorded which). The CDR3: CATSTAGGDTQYF. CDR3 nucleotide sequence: TGTGCCACCAGCACCGCGGGGGGCGATACGCAGTATTTT. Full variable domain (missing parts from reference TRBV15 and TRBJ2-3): DAMVIQNPRYQVTQFGKPVTLSCSQTLNHNVMYWYQQKSSQAPKLLFHYYDKDFNNEADTPDNFQSRRPNTSFCFLDIRSPGLGDTAMYLCATSTAGGDTQYFGPGTRLTVL.